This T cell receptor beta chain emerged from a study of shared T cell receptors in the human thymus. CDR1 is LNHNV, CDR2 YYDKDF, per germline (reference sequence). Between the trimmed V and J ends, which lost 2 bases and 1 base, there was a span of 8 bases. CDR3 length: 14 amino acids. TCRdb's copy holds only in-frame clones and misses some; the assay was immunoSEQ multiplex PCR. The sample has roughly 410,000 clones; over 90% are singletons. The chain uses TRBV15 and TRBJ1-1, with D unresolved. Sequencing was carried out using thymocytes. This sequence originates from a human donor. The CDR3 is CATSRRQANTEAFF. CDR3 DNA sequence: TGTGCCACCAGCAGAAGACAAGCGAACACTGAAGCTTTCTTT.